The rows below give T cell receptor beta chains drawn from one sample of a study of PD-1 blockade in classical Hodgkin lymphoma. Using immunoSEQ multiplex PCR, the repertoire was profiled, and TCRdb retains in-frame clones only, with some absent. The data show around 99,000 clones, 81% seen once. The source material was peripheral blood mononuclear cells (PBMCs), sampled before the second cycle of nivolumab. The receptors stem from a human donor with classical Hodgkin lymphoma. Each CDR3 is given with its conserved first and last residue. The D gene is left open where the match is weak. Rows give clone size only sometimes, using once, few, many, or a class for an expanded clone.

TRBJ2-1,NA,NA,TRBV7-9,TGTGCCTCAAAAGGGGGCGGGAACAATGAGCAGTTCTTC,CASKGGGNNEQFF
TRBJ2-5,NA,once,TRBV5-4,TGTGCCAGCAGCACCGATGGGGGCAGGCCTCAAGAGACCCAGTACTTC,CASSTDGGRPQETQYF
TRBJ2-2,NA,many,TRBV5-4,TGTGCCAGCAGCTTAGGGGGATGGGAGCTGTTTTTT,CASSLGGWELFF
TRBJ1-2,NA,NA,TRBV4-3,TGCGCCAGCAGCCAAGATGGGGGGACTTTCTATGGCTACACCTTC,CASSQDGGTFYGYTF
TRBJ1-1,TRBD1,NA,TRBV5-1,TGCGCCAGCAGTCAGTTGGGCCCGGGACAGGGAAACACTGAAGCTTTCTTT,CASSQLGPGQGNTEAFF
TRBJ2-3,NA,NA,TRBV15,TGTGCCACCAGCCAAGACAGCTTATACACAGATACGCAGTATTTT,CATSQDSLYTDTQYF
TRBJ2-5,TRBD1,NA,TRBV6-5,TGTGCCAGCAGTTTAAGGGACAGGGCCTGGGAGACCCAGTACTTC,CASSLRDRAWETQYF
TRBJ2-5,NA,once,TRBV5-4,TGTGCCAGCAGCTTGGAGCCCCAAGAGACCCAGTACTTC,CASSLEPQETQYF
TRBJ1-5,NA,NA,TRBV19,TGTGCCAGTAGTATGGTATCAGGGTGGGATCAGCCCCAGCATTTT,CASSMVSGWDQPQHF
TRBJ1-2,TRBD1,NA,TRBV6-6,TGTGCCAGCAGTCCCCAGGACAGGCCTTGGGATGGCTACACCTTC,CASSPQDRPWDGYTF
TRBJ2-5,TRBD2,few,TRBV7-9,TGTGCCAGCAGAAATGATAGCGGGCGTGGGGGGACCCAGTACTTC,CASRNDSGRGGTQYF
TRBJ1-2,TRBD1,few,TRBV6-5,TGTGCCACCGTACAGGGGGCTAGGGGCTACACCTTC,CATVQGARGYTF
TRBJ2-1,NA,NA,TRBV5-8,TGTGCCAGCAGCTTCAAGGTGGCTCCGTACAATGAGCAGTTCTTC,CASSFKVAPYNEQFF
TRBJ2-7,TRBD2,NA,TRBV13,TGTGCCAGCAGCTTACTAGCGGGAGGTGAGCAGTACTTC,CASSLLAGGEQYF
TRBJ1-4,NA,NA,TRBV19,TGTGCCAGTAGTCAGGGAGGAGATGAAAAACTGTTTTTT,CASSQGGDEKLFF
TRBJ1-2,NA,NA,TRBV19,TGTGCCATCTCGTGGGGCCCGAACTATGGCTACACCTTC,CAISWGPNYGYTF
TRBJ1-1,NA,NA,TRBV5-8,TGTGCCAGCAGCTTAGGGGTACGAGCTTTCTTT,CASSLGVRAFF
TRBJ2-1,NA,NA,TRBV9,TGTGCCAGCAGCGTCTACGGGAGTAGCTCCTACAATGAGCAGTTCTTC,CASSVYGSSSYNEQFF
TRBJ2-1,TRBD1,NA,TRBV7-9,TGTGCCAGCAGCACCGGGACAGGGAGGAATGAGCAGTTCTTC,CASSTGTGRNEQFF
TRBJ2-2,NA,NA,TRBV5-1,TGCGCCAGCAGCTTCGGGGACACCACCGGGGAGCTGTTTTTT,CASSFGDTTGELFF
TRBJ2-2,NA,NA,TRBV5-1,TGCGCCAGCGGCCTTACAACGAACACCGGGGAGCTGTTTTTT,CASGLTTNTGELFF
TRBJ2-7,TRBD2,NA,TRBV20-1,TGCAGTGTAGGGAGGGTGAGCGAGCAGTACTTC,CSVGRVSEQYF
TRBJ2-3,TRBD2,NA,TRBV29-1,TGCAGCGGAGGGGGGGCTAGCGGGATGAGCACAGATACGCAGTATTTT,CSGGGASGMSTDTQYF
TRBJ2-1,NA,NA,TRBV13,TGTGCCAGCAGCCTACCTAAGGGCAATGAGCAGTTCTTC,CASSLPKGNEQFF
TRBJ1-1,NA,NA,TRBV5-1,TGCGCCAGCAGCTTGGATGGCAGGACCAACACTGAAGCTTTCTTT,CASSLDGRTNTEAFF
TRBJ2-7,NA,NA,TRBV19,TGTGCCAGTAGTATCGGGGGCAGCCTCCGGGACTCGCCTTTGGGCGAGCAGTACTTC,CASSIGGSLRDSPLGEQYF
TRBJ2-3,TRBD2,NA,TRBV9,TGTGCCAGCAATGTGAGAGGGGGAGCGGGAGGGCCAAGCACAGATACGCAGTATTTT,CASNVRGGAGGPSTDTQYF
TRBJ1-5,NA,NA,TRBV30,TGTGCCTCCTCGACGGGGGACCATTATAGCAATCAGCCCCAGCATTTT,CASSTGDHYSNQPQHF
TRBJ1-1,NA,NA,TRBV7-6,TGTGCCAGCAGCCCCCGGACGGACCTTACTGAAGCTTTCTTT,CASSPRTDLTEAFF
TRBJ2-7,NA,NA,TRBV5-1,TGCGCCAGCAGCCCTCAAGGTACCCGTTACGAGCAGTACTTC,CASSPQGTRYEQYF
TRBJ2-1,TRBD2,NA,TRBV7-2,TGTGCCAGCAGCTTATCCACGAATCTAGCGGGAGGGGCGAATGAGCAGTTCTTC,CASSLSTNLAGGANEQFF
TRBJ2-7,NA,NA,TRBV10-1,TGCGCCAGCAGCCCAGGACTACACGGCGAGCAGTACTTC,CASSPGLHGEQYF
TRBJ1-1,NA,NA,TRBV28,TGTGCCAGCAGTTTATGGACGGTGAACACTGAAGCTTTCTTT,CASSLWTVNTEAFF